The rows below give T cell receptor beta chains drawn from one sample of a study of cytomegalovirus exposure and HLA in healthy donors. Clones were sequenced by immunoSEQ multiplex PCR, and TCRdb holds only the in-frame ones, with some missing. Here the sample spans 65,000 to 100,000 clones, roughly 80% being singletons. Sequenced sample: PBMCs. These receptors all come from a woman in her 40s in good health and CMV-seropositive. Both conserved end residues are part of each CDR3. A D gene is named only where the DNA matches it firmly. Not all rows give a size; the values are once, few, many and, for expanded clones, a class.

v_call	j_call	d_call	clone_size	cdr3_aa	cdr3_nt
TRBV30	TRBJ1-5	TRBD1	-	CAWNPTGGLGQPQHF	TGTGCCTGGAACCCAACAGGGGGCCTAGGCCAGCCCCAGCATTTT
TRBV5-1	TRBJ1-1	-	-	CASSFSQMNTEAFF	TGCGCCAGCAGCTTTAGCCAGATGAACACTGAAGCTTTCTTT
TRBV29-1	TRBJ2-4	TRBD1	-	CSVRQGWLEQYF	TGCAGCGTGAGACAGGGATGGTTGGAACAGTACTTC
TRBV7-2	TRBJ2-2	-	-	CASSLLPRQGTGELFF	TGTGCCAGCAGCTTATTACCGAGGCAGGGGACCGGGGAGCTGTTTTTT
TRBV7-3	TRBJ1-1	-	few	CASSTQGYTEAFF	TGTGCCAGCAGCACACAGGGTTACACTGAAGCTTTCTTT
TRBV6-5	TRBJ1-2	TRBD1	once	CASSYQGADGYTF	TGTGCCAGCAGTTACCAGGGGGCGGATGGCTACACCTTC
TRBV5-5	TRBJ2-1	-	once	CASSLEWLANEQFF	TGTGCCAGCAGCTTGGAATGGCTCGCCAATGAGCAGTTCTTC
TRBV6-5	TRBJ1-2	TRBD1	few	CASSPGGVYGYTF	TGTGCCAGCAGTCCAGGGGGTGTCTATGGCTACACCTTC
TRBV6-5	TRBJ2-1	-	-	CASSYRPTNEQFF	TGTGCCAGCAGTTACCGACCGACAAATGAGCAGTTCTTC
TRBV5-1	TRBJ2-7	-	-	CASSLVGTLYEQYF	TGCGCCAGCAGCCTGGTCGGGACACTTTACGAGCAGTACTTC
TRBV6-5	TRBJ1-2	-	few	CASSYSIQTNYGYTF	TGTGCCAGCAGTTACTCTATCCAGACTAACTATGGCTACACCTTC
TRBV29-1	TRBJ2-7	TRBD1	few	CSVRQGGDEQYF	TGCAGCGTAAGACAGGGGGGGGACGAGCAGTACTTC
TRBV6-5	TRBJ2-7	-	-	CASSYSSTGTYEQYF	TGTGCCAGCAGTTACTCGAGTACGGGGACCTACGAGCAGTACTTC
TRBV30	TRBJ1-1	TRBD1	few	CAWSVGTGKRTEAFF	TGTGCCTGGAGTGTAGGGACAGGGAAGAGAACTGAAGCTTTCTTT
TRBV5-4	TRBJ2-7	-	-	CASSLGSIGGGDYEQYF	TGTGCCAGCAGCTTGGGATCAATCGGAGGGGGGGACTACGAGCAGTACTTC
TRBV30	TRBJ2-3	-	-	CAWSRRRVDTQYF	TGTGCCTGGAGTCGAAGGAGGGTGGATACGCAGTATTTT
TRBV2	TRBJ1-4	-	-	CASSEGAFKPNEKLFF	TGTGCCAGCAGTGAGGGGGCATTCAAACCTAATGAAAAACTGTTTTTT
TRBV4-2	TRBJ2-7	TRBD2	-	CASSHARGGRAYEQYF	TGTGCCAGCAGCCACGCCCGGGGCGGGAGGGCCTACGAGCAGTACTTC
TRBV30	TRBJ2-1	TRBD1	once	CAWRQGYNEQFF	TGTGCCTGGAGACAGGGGTACAATGAGCAGTTCTTC
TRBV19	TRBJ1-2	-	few	CASSPGAQTNYGYTF	TGTGCCAGTAGTCCCGGAGCACAAACTAACTATGGCTACACCTTC
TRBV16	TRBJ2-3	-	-	CASSQTGSDTQYF	TGTGCCAGCAGCCAAACAGGATCAGATACGCAGTATTTT
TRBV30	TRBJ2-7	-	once	CAWSRKLGSSYEQYF	TGTGCCTGGAGTCGGAAACTGGGGAGCTCCTACGAGCAGTACTTC
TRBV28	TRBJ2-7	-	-	CASSLNPSYEQYF	TGTGCCAGCAGTTTGAACCCGAGCTACGAGCAGTACTTC
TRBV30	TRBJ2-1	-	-	CAWSAPGEQFF	TGTGCCTGGAGTGCCCCGGGGGAGCAGTTCTTC
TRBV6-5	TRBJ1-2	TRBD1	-	CASSIDRGAGYTF	TGTGCCAGCAGTATCGACAGGGGGGCTGGCTACACCTTC
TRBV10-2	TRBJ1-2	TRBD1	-	CASRGTDGYTF	TGCGCCAGCAGGGGGACAGATGGCTACACCTTC
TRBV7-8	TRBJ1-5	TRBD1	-	CASSWTGQGSQPQHF	TGTGCCAGCAGCTGGACGGGACAGGGCAGTCAGCCCCAGCATTTT
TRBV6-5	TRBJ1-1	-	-	CASSYHPSTGNTEAFF	TGTGCCAGCAGTTACCACCCCTCTACAGGGAACACTGAAGCTTTCTTT
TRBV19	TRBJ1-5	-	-	CASSIGRQNQPQHF	TGTGCCAGTAGTATAGGACGACAGAATCAGCCCCAGCATTTT
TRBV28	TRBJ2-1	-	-	CATQWSFNEQFF	TGTGCCACCCAGTGGTCGTTTAATGAGCAGTTCTTC
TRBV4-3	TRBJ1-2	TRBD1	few	CASSQVTVSDRAF	TGCGCCAGCAGCCAAGTTACGGTGTCGGACAGGGCCTTC
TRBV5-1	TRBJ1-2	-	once	CASSLLTDPSNYGYTF	TGCGCCAGCAGCTTGCTGACAGACCCCTCTAACTATGGCTACACCTTC
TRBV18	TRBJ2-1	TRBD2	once	CASSLFSGTSGITGEQFF	TGTGCCAGCTCACTATTTTCTGGGACTAGCGGGATTACCGGTGAGCAGTTCTTC
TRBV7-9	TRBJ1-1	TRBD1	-	CASSGTPGQRYTEAFF	TGTGCCAGCAGCGGTACCCCGGGACAGCGATACACTGAAGCTTTCTTT
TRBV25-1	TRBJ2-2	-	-	CASTPGPTGELFF	TGTGCCAGCACCCCAGGGCCCACCGGGGAGCTGTTTTTT
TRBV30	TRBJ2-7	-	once	CAWSPGAFYEQYF	TGTGCCTGGAGTCCAGGGGCATTCTACGAGCAGTACTTC
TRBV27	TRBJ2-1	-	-	CASHRRGEQFF	TGTGCCAGTCATCGTCGGGGTGAGCAGTTCTTC
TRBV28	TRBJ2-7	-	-	CASSLAWGREQYF	TGTGCCAGCAGTTTAGCTTGGGGGCGCGAGCAGTACTTC
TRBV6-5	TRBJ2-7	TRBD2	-	CASSSPREGWGEQYF	TGTGCCAGCAGCTCCCCCAGGGAGGGTTGGGGCGAGCAGTACTTC
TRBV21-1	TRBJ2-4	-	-	CASAVLGGQGRIAKNIQYF	TGTGCCAGCGCAGTTCTGGGGGGACAGGGCAGAATAGCCAAAAACATTCAGTACTTC
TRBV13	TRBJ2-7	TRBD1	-	CASSKGQASYEQYF	TGTGCCAGCAGCAAGGGACAGGCGTCCTACGAGCAGTACTTC
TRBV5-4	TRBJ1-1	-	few	CASSLAGNTEAFF	TGTGCCAGCAGCTTGGCAGGGAACACTGAAGCTTTCTTT
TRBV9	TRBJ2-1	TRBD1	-	CASSVVAGGVYNEQFF	TGTGCCAGCAGCGTAGTTGCAGGGGGCGTCTACAATGAGCAGTTCTTC
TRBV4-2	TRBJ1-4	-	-	CASSQDRGEKLFF	TGTGCCAGCAGCCAAGATCGGGGGGAAAAACTGTTTTTT
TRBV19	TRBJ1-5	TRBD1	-	CASSISQGALSNQPQHF	TGTGCCAGTAGTATAAGTCAGGGGGCCTTAAGCAATCAGCCCCAGCATTTT
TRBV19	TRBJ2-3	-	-	CASSIRNPRGGTDTQYF	TGTGCCAGTAGTATCAGGAACCCCAGGGGAGGCACAGATACGCAGTATTTT
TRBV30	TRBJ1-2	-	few	CAWADGRGAGYGYTF	TGTGCCTGGGCTGATGGTCGGGGGGCCGGCTATGGCTACACCTTC
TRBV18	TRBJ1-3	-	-	CASSPNSGISGNTIYF	TGTGCCAGCTCACCAAACAGCGGAATCTCTGGAAACACCATATATTTT
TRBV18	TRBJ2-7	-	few	CASSPLQTYEQYF	TGTGCCAGCTCACCACTACAGACCTACGAGCAGTACTTC
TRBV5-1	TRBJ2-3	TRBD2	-	CASSARLAGGRGSTDTQYF	TGCGCCAGCAGCGCCCGACTAGCGGGAGGGCGGGGAAGCACAGATACGCAGTATTTT